Many counts were recorded for the clone carrying this T cell receptor beta chain. Its antigen is not known. The CDR3 runs 14 residues. V lost 5 bases and J lost 0, with 8 bases in between. CDR1 is MGHRA and CDR2 is YSYEKL in the germline V gene. TCRdb reprocessed the 5' RACE reads via MiXCR and lists one record per CDR3 protein. The data contain about 32,000 distinct CDR3 sequences, approximately 25% of them singletons. Broader study findings: The TCR gene usage of tumor memory CD4+ T cells clustered together with blood and lymph node memory CD4+ cells and with lymph node naive CD4+ cells.

V usage is TRBV4-1 and J usage is TRBJ2-1; the D call may be TRBD1 or TRBD2 (5 bases each). Sequences were obtained from memory CD4+ T cells sorted from blood. Subset given: memory CD4+ T cells, CD4+CD45RO+CD25-. The origin of this receptor is a female donor with breast cancer. The CDR3 sequence is CASSWGSSYNEQFF. The CDR3 DNA follows: TGCGCCAGCAGCTGGGGGAGCTCCTACAATGAGCAGTTCTTC.